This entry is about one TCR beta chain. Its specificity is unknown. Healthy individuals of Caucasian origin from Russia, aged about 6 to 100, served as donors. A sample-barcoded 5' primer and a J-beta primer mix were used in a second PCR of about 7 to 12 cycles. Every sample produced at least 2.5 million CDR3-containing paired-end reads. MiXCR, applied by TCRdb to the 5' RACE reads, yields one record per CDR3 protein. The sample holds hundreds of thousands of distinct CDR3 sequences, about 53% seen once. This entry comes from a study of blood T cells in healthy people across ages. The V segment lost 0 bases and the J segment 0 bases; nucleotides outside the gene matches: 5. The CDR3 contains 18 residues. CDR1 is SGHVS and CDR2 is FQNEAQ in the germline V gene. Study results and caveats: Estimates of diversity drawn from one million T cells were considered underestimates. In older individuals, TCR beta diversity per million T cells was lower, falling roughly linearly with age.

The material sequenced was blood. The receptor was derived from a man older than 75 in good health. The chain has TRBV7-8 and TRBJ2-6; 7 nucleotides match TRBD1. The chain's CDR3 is CASSLAKTGNSGANVLTF. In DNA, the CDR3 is TGTGCCAGCAGCTTAGCGAAGACAGGGAACTCTGGGGCCAACGTCCTGACTTTC.